The 20 T cell receptor beta chains given below trace back to one sample, sequenced in a study of long-term antiretroviral therapy in people with HIV. Survey-level immunoSEQ v3.0 assays were run. Generated by immunoSEQ multiplex PCR, the TCRdb table keeps only in-frame clones and is missing some. The sample records over 35,000 clones, about 95% being singletons. Sequenced material: unsorted PBMCs, taken almost 9.5 years after starting antiretroviral therapy. These receptors were taken from a man aged 25 to 45 with HIV.

The rearrangement uses TRBV19 and TRBJ1-5; no firm D call. V lost 4 bases to trimming and J lost 4 bases, with 14 bases between them. The V gene's germline CDR1 is LNHDA and CDR2 SQIVND (reference sequence). The CDR3 loop spans 15 amino acids. The CDR3 protein is CASSSFRIPNQPQHF. For the CDR3, the DNA is TGTGCCAGTAGTAGCTTCAGGATCCCTAATCAGCCCCAGCATTTT.

Comments on this clone: Sequence at one end of the junction differs from germline and may be a read error. The chain has TRBV30 and TRBJ2-7; 9 bases agree with TRBD1. This CDR3 region has 14 residues. Germline assignment: CDR1 GTSNPN and CDR2 SVGIG (reference sequence). In DNA form, the CDR3 reads TGTGCCTGGAGTGCTCTCCCCCCCCGGGACAGGGTCTCCTTC. Amino acid sequence: CAWSALPPRDRVSF.

This chain uses TRBV7-2 with TRBJ2-5, with 8 bases that match TRBD1. Germline CDR1 reads SGHTA; CDR2 reads FQGNSA. Unmatched junction bases numbered 4, after V lost 2 bases and J lost 5 bases. The CDR3 totals 14 residues. The CDR3 loop reads CASSLSGGLETQYF. The CDR3 DNA follows: TGTGCCAGCAGCTTATCAGGGGGCTTGGAGACCCAGTACTTC.

The gene calls are TRBV6-5 and TRBJ2-7; TRBD2 matches 12 bases. The J segment lost 4 bases and the V segment lost 6 bases, leaving 7 bases of the junction unmatched. The CDR3 length is 15 residues. Germline CDR1 is MNHEY and CDR2 is SVGAGI. CDR3 in amino acids: CASRPLAGGAYEQYF. For the CDR3, the DNA is TGTGCCAGCAGGCCACTAGCGGGGGGTGCTTACGAGCAGTACTTC.

The chain employs TRBV5-1 and TRBJ2-1, with 11 nucleotides matching TRBD2. V lost 1 base and J lost 5; bases outside the gene matches: 17. Germline values: CDR1 SGHRS, CDR2 YFSETQ. The CDR3 contains 20 residues. CDR3 loop: CASSLSRTSGSHMEDNEQFF. The CDR3 DNA reads as TGCGCCAGCAGCTTGTCGAGGACTAGCGGGTCCCATATGGAGGACAATGAGCAGTTCTTC. Supplemented by reference TRBV5-1 and TRBJ2-1, the full variable domain reads KAGVTQTPRYLIKTRGQQVTLSCSPISGHRSVSWYQQTPGQGLQFLFEYFSETQRNKGNFPGRFSGRQFSNSRSEMNVSTLELGDSALYLCASSLSRTSGSHMEDNEQFFGPGTRLTVL.

In DNA, the CDR3 is TGTGCCAGCAGCCCAGTGACAGGGGGCAGGAATTCACCCCTCCACTTT. Translation: CASSPVTGGRNSPLHF. This chain uses TRBV14 with TRBJ1-6; 10 bases map to TRBD1. CDR3 length equals 16 residues. Germline V gives CDR1 SGHDN, CDR2 FVKESK. The ends lost 4 bases at V and 7 bases at J; junction bases unmatched: 7.

The chain's CDR3 is CASTNPQGAGGEQFF. CDR3 nucleotide sequence: TGCGCCAGCACGAACCCCCAGGGGGCTGGGGGTGAGCAGTTCTTC. The chain combines TRBV5-1 with TRBJ2-1; 8 bases fit TRBD1. J lost 9 bases, V lost 6 bases, and 14 bases had no gene match. The germline V gene encodes CDR1 SGHRS and CDR2 YFSETQ. This CDR3 is 15 amino acids long.

V usage is TRBV15 and J usage is TRBJ2-3; TRBD1 might be the D (5 bases). Germline V lookup: CDR1 LNHNV, CDR2 YYDKDF (reference sequence). V lost 0 bases and J 10 bases, leaving 14 bases between the germline ends. The CDR3 is 14 amino acids. DNA of the CDR3: TGTGCCACCAGCAGAGATGGAGTGGGGCGGCCGCAGTATTTT. Protein: CATSRDGVGRPQYF.

The V and J genes are TRBV12-5 and TRBJ1-1, with D unclear. Germline-derived CDR1 and CDR2 are LGHNT and FRNRAP. The length of the CDR3 is 13 residues. V was pared by 3 bases and J by 5 bases, with 10 bases between. The CDR3: CASGLSAGTEAFF. The CDR3, as DNA: TGTGCTAGTGGTTTAAGCGCGGGGACTGAAGCTTTCTTT.

The gene calls are TRBV21-1 and TRBJ1-4. TRBV21-1 is deemed a pseudogene. This CDR3 comprises 15 residues. The CDR3 bases are TGTGCCAGCAGCACGCCGGGGGAGGATTGGGAAAAACTGTTTTTT. Its translation is CASSTPGEDWEKLFF.

The rearrangement uses TRBV15 and TRBJ2-3; 8 nucleotides line up with TRBD2. CDR1 LNHNV and CDR2 YYDKDF come from the germline V gene (reference sequence). This CDR3 has 15 amino acids. V gave up 3 bases and J gave up 0 bases; unmatched junction bases: 2. CDR3 nucleotide sequence: TGTGCCACCAGCAGCGGGGGGGCTAGCACAGATACGCAGTATTTT. Translated: CATSSGGASTDTQYF.

This clone was counted a single time. The gene calls are TRBV5-6 and TRBJ2-5; D might be TRBD1 or TRBD2, each matching 5 bases. CDR1 and CDR2 (germline): SGHDT, YYEEEE. The CDR3 is made up of 15 amino acids. V was pared by 2 bases and J by 2 bases, with 13 bases between. The CDR3 DNA reads as TGTGCCAGCAGCTTAGGGAGACAGAGACAAGAGACCCAGTACTTC. Protein product: CASSLGRQRQETQYF.

The V gene is TRBV6-4, the J gene TRBJ2-1; maybe TRBD2 (6 bases). The germline V gene encodes CDR1 MRHNA and CDR2 SNTAGT. Deletions cut 6 bases from V and 8 bases from J, with 23 bases between. The CDR3 runs to 16 residues. CDR3 amino acids: CASSRRGPEGGDEQFF. DNA for the CDR3: TGTGCCAGCAGCCGAAGAGGTCCGGAGGGCGGAGATGAGCAGTTCTTC.

This clone appeared a single time. The rearrangement joins TRBV20-1 to TRBJ1-5; no reliable D call. Trimming took 5 bases from V and 0 from J, leaving 2 bases between them. CDR1 DFQATT and CDR2 SNEGSKA come from the germline V gene (reference sequence). The CDR3 has 11 residues. Here the CDR3 DNA reads TGCAGTGCTGCTAGCAATCAGCCCCAGCATTTT. Its protein product is CSAASNQPQHF.

This clone was counted between two and nine times. The chain recombines TRBV10-3 with TRBJ1-6, with D maybe TRBD1 (6 bases). From germline, CDR1 is ENHRY and CDR2 SYGVKD. V gave up 1 base and J gave up 11 bases, with 21 bases separating them. The CDR3 is made up of 17 amino acids. In nucleotides, the CDR3 is TGTGCCATCAGTGAGTTTTGGACTGGGGGCCTCAGGGCACCCCTCCACTTT. This gives the protein CAISEFWTGGLRAPLHF.

The chain links TRBV28 to TRBJ1-5, with D possibly being TRBD1 (5 bases). The germline V and J ends were trimmed by 1 base and 7 bases, with 20 bases remaining between them. Looked up from germline, CDR1 is MDHEN and CDR2 is SYDVKM. The CDR3 is made up of 17 amino acids. The CDR3 spells CASSLLPVYGEGQPQHF. The CDR3 DNA is TGTGCCAGCAGTTTATTGCCGGTTTATGGGGAGGGGCAGCCCCAGCATTTT.

The chain has TRBV19 and TRBJ1-3, with 10 bases that match TRBD1. The CDR3 is 15 amino acids. Germline CDR1 and CDR2: LNHDA and SQIVND (reference sequence). V lost 6 bases and J lost 1; bases outside the gene matches: 3. As DNA, the CDR3 is TGTGCCAGTAGCCGGGGACAGGGGTCTGGAAACACCATATATTTT. Protein product: CASSRGQGSGNTIYF.

This clone showed up just a few times. This chain uses TRBV10-3 with TRBJ1-6; 7 bases line up with TRBD1. The J segment lost 6 bases and the V segment lost 4 bases, leaving 3 bases of the junction unmatched. Germline CDR1 reads ENHRY; CDR2 reads SYGVKD. CDR3 length: 14 amino acids. CDR3 sequence reads: CAISGGQSNSPLHF. DNA of the CDR3: TGTGCCATCAGTGGGGGACAGAGTAATTCACCCCTCCACTTT.

The chain recombines TRBV4-1 with TRBJ1-3; D ambiguous. V was cut by 0 bases and J by 4 bases, with 13 bases left in between. The CDR3 runs 16 residues. Germline assignment: CDR1 MGHRA and CDR2 YSYEKL. CDR3 loop: CASSQEVRQYGNTIYF. In DNA, the CDR3 is TGCGCCAGCAGCCAAGAAGTAAGGCAGTACGGAAACACCATATATTTT.

The chain is built from TRBV5-1 and TRBJ2-7; the D gene is possibly TRBD2 (5 bases). The germline V gene has CDR1 SGHRS and CDR2 YFSETQ. The CDR3 covers 14 residues. The V end lost 2 bases, the J end lost 6 bases, and 15 bases lay between the germline ends. The DNA of the CDR3 is TGCGCCAGCAGCTTAAATCGCGGGTTTGGCGAGCAGTACTTC. Translating gives CASSLNRGFGEQYF.